The clone carrying this T cell receptor beta chain showed up many times. This sample is part of a study of low-dose radiotherapy and immunotherapy resistance in tumors. The sample's time point: before trial treatment. The CDR3 runs 11 residues. The germline V gene encodes CDR1 SNHLY and CDR2 FYNNEI. Deletions cut 11 bases from V and 2 bases from J, with 7 bases between. Covering alpha and beta chains, TRAV- and TRBV-specific primers were used for the first-strand cDNA. Amplification, which lasted approximately 19 PCR cycles, used a constant-region primer and V-primer adapter to amplify TCRs. Amplifying the isolated mRNA was done by in vitro transcription. TCRdb re-called the reads through MiXCR, storing one row per CDR3 protein. The repertoire holds around 99,000 distinct CDR3 sequences, with 8% to 10% as singletons.

V is TRBV2 and J is TRBJ2-1; D gene ambiguous. The TCR was taken from a male donor with prostate cancer. The source material was PBMCs, sampled before treatment. The CDR3 spells CAGRAYNEQFF. The CDR3 nucleotides are TGTGCCGGAAGAGCCTACAATGAGCAGTTCTTC.